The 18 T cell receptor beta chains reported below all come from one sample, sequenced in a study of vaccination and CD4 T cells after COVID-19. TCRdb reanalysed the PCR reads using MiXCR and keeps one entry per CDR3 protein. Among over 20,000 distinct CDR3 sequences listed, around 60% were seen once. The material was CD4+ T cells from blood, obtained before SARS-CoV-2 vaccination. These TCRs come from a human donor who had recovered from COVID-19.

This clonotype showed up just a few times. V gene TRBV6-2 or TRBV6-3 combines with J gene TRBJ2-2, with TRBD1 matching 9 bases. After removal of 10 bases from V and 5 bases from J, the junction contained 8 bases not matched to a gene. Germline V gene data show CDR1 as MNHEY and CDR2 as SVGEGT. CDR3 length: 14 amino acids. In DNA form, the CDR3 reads TGTGCCACCAAGGGGACAGGGTTTACCGGGGAGCTGTTTTTT. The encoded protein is CATKGTGFTGELFF.

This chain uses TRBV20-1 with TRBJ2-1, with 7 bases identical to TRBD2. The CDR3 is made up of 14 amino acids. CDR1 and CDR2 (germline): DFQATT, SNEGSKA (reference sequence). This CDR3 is CNAPRGSGKNEQFF. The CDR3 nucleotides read TGCAATGCACCTCGGGGGAGCGGGAAGAATGAGCAGTTCTTC.

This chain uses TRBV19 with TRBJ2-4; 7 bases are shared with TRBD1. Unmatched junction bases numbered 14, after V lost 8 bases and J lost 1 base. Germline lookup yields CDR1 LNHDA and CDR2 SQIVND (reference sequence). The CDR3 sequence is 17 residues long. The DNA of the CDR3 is TGTGCCAGTTCCCCAAAACAGGGGAATGGGGCCAAAAACATTCAGTACTTC. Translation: CASSPKQGNGAKNIQYF.

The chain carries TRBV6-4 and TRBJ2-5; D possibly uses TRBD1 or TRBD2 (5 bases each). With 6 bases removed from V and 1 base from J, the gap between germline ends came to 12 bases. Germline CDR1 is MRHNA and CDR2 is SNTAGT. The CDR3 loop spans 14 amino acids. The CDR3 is CASRTRDGQETQYF. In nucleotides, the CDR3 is TGTGCCAGCAGGACCCGGGACGGCCAAGAGACCCAGTACTTC.

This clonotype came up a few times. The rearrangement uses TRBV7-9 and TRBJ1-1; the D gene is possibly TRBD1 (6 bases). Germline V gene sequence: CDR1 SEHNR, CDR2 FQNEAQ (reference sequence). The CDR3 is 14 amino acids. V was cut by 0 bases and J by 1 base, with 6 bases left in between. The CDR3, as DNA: TGTGCCAGCAGCTTAGCGACAGGGAACACTGAAGCTTTCTTT. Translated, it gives CASSLATGNTEAFF.

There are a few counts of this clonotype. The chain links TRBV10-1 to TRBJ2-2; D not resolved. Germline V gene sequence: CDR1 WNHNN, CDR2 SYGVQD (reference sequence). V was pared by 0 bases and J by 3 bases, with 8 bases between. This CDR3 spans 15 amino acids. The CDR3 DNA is TGCGCCAGCAGTGAGTCGATGCAGCACACCGGGGAGCTGTTTTTT. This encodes CASSESMQHTGELFF.

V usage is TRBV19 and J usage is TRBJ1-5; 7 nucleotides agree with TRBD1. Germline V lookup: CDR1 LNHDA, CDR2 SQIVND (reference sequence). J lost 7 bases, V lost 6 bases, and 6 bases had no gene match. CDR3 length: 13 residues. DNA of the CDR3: TGTGCCAGTAGGGCCGACAGGGTACAGCCCCAGCATTTT. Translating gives CASRADRVQPQHF.

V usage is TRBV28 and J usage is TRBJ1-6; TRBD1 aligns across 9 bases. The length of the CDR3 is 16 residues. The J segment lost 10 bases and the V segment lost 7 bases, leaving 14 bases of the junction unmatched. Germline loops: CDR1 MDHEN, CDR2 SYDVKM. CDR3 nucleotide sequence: TGTGCCAGCAACGTCCCGGCTGGGACAGGGAGATCACCCCTCCACTTT. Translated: CASNVPAGTGRSPLHF.

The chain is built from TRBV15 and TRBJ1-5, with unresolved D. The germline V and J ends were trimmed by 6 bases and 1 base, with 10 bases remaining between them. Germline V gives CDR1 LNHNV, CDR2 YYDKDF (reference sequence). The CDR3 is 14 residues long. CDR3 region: CATSPGGSNQPQHF. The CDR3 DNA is TGTGCCACCAGTCCAGGAGGCAGCAATCAGCCCCAGCATTTT.

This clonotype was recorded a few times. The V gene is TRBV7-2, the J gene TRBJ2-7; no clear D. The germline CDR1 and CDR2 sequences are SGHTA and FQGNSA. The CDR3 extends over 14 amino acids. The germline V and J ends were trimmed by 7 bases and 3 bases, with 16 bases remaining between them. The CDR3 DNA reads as TGTGCCAGCACCCCGGGCCCTAGAGGCTACGAGCAGTACTTC. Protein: CASTPGPRGYEQYF.

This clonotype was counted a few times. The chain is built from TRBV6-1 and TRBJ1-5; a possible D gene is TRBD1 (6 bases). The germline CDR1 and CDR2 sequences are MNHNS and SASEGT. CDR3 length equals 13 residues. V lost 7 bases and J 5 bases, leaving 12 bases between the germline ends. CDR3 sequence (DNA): TGTGCCAGCACAAGGACAGAGTATCAGCCCCAGCATTTT. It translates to CASTRTEYQPQHF.

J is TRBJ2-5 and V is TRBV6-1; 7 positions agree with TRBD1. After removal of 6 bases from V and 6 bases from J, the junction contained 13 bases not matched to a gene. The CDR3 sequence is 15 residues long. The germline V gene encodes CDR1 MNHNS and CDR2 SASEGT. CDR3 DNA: TGTGCCAGCAGCCCCGGGGCAGGGGGTAGGAAGACCCAGTACTTC. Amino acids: CASSPGAGGRKTQYF.

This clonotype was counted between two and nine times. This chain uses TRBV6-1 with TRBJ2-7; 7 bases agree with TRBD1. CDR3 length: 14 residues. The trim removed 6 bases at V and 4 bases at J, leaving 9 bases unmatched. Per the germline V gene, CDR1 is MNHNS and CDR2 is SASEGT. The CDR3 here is CASSQQGFRYEQYF. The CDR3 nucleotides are TGTGCCAGCAGCCAACAGGGGTTTAGGTACGAGCAGTACTTC.

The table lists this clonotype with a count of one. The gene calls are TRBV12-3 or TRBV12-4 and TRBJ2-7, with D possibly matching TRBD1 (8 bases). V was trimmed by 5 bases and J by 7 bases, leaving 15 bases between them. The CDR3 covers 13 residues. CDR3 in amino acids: CASSQDRGGEQYF. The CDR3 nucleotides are TGTGCCAGCAGTCAAGACAGGGGAGGGGAGCAGTACTTC.

The CDR3 DNA reads TGTGCCAGCAGTTTCACCGGGAACACTGAAGCTTTCTTT. Its translation is CASSFTGNTEAFF. V usage is TRBV12-3 or TRBV12-4 and J usage is TRBJ1-1, with D uncertain. Trimming left V 3 bases short and J 1 base short, with 6 bases between. This CDR3 is built from 13 residues.

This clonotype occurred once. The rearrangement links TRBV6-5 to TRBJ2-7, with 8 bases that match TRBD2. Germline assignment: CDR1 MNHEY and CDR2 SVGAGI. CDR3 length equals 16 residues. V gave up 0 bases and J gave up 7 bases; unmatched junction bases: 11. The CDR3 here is CASSYSREPGGWEQYF. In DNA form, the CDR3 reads TGTGCCAGCAGTTACTCGAGGGAGCCGGGAGGGTGGGAGCAGTACTTC.

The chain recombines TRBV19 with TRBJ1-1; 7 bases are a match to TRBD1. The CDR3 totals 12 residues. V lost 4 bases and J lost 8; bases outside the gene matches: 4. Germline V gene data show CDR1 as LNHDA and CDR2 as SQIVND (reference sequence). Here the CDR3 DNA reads TGTGCCAGTAGTACTCGGGACAGCGAAGCTTTCTTT. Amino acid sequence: CASSTRDSEAFF.

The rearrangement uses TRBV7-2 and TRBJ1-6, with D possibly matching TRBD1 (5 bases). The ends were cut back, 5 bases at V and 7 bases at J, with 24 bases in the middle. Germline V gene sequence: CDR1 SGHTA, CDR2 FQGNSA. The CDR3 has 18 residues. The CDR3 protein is CASSLIPQGVGFNSPLHF. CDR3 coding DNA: TGTGCCAGCAGCCTAATACCCCAGGGCGTGGGCTTCAATTCACCCCTCCACTTT.